The 24 T cell receptor beta chains listed next were all sequenced from one sample in a study of T-cell reconstitution after alpha-beta-depleted transplantation in children. Library preparation (for TCRbeta) was performed with unique molecular identifiers. TCRdb redid the calling of the PCR reads with MiXCR, one entry per CDR3 protein. The table records around 250,000 distinct CDR3 sequences, 9.9% of them present only once. This material consisted of PBMCs from the stem cell graft donor, taken from the stem cell graft. These receptor sequences come from a human donor who donated a stem cell graft to a child with SCID.

This clonotype was seen only a few times. The rearrangement joins TRBV12-3 or TRBV12-4 to TRBJ2-5, with D possibly called TRBD1 or TRBD2 (6 bases each). The CDR3 is 12 residues long. The V gene lost 7 bases and the J gene lost 4 bases, with 10 bases spanning the gap. The CDR3 region has the DNA TGTGCCAGCATGGGGGGCGTAGAGACCCAGTACTTC. Translation gives CASMGGVETQYF.

This clonotype came up a few times. This chain uses TRBV7-9 with TRBJ2-2; 12 nucleotides line up with TRBD2. Germline V lookup: CDR1 SEHNR, CDR2 FQNEAQ (reference sequence). CDR3 length: 16 amino acids. V was clipped by 5 bases and J by 6 bases; unmatched bases: 7. CDR3: CASSTPSGGASGELFF. The CDR3 nucleotides read TGTGCCAGCAGCACCCCTAGCGGGGGGGCGTCCGGGGAGCTGTTTTTT.

This clonotype has only a few counts. The chain recombines TRBV3-1 with TRBJ1-5; a weak D match, TRBD1 (6 bases). This CDR3 has 12 amino acids. V was pared by 4 bases and J by 9 bases, with 10 bases between. Germline V CDR1 and CDR2: LGHDT, YNNKEL (reference sequence). CDR3 coding DNA: TGTGCCAGCAGCCCAGGGGTCGGGCCCCAGCATTTT. Amino acid sequence: CASSPGVGPQHF.

This clonotype was seen more than once but under ten times. V and J are TRBV5-1 and TRBJ1-1; no clear D gene. Between the trimmed V and J ends, which lost 0 bases and 5 bases, there was a span of 11 bases. The CDR3 consists of 14 residues. From germline, CDR1 is SGHRS and CDR2 YFSETQ. CDR3 region: CASSLAGRMTEAFF. The CDR3 coding sequence is TGCGCCAGCAGCTTGGCCGGCAGGATGACTGAAGCTTTCTTT.

Many counts were recorded for this clonotype. V gene TRBV21-1 combines with J gene TRBJ1-2; TRBD1 was called by the table and not checked on the DNA. TRBV21-1 is a pseudogene segment. CDR3 size: 20 residues. Written as DNA, the CDR3 is TGTGCCAGCAGCCAGAGGTTGGGGGGGTCCCGGGAATGGATACCCTATGGCTACACCTTC. Amino acid sequence: CASSQRLGGSREWIPYGYTF.

V gene TRBV7-8 combines with J gene TRBJ2-1; 12 nucleotides align to TRBD2. The CDR3 covers 15 residues. Unmatched junction bases numbered 2, after V lost 2 bases and J lost 6 bases. CDR1 SGHVS and CDR2 FQNEAQ come from the germline V gene. Written as DNA, the CDR3 is TGTGCCAGCAGCTTATGGACTAGCGGGGTCAATGAGCAGTTCTTC. Amino acid sequence: CASSLWTSGVNEQFF. Combining the CDR3 with reference TRBV7-8 and TRBJ2-1 gives the whole variable domain GAGVSQSPRYKVAKRGQDVALRCDPISGHVSLFWYQQALGQGPEFLTYFQNEAQLDKSGLPSDRFFAERPEGSVSTLKIQRTQQEDSAVYLCASSLWTSGVNEQFFGPGTRLTVL.

This clonotype occurred a few times. The chain is built from TRBV12-3 or TRBV12-4 and TRBJ2-7, with TRBD2 as a possible D gene (5 bases). This CDR3 contains 13 residues. V shed 7 bases and J shed 3 bases, with 13 bases lying between them. CDR3 sequence: CASTPGRGYEQYF. CDR3 coding DNA: TGTGCCAGCACCCCGGGGAGAGGCTACGAGCAGTACTTC.

The chain is built from TRBV10-2 and TRBJ2-3, with 12 bases identical to TRBD2. Per germline, CDR1 WSHSY and CDR2 SAAADI. CDR3 length equals 16 residues. V was clipped by 4 bases and J by 6 bases; unmatched bases: 8. CDR3 sequence: CASSVASGGASDTQYF. The CDR3 DNA reads as TGCGCCAGCAGTGTGGCTAGCGGGGGGGCGAGTGATACGCAGTATTTT.

This clonotype has ten or more counts. The chain carries TRBV4-1 and TRBJ2-7; D gene ambiguous. The germline gives CDR1 MGHRA, CDR2 YSYEKL. Trimming left V 0 bases short and J 4 bases short, with 7 bases between. This CDR3 comprises 13 residues. CDR3 in amino acids: CASSQDFGYEQYF. The CDR3 DNA reads TGCGCCAGCAGCCAAGATTTCGGGTACGAGCAGTACTTC.

The V call is TRBV6-1, the J call TRBJ2-5; 8 bases are a match to TRBD2. The CDR3 sequence is 17 residues long. V shed 6 bases and J 2 bases; nucleotides not matched to a gene: 14. Germline-derived CDR1 and CDR2 are MNHNS and SASEGT. The CDR3: CASSPKRASGLQETQYF. The DNA of the CDR3 is TGTGCCAGCAGCCCCAAGCGAGCTAGCGGGTTACAAGAGACCCAGTACTTC.

The gene calls are TRBV29-1 and TRBJ2-3; TRBD1 aligns across 8 bases. Germline CDR1 and CDR2: SQVTM and ANQGSEA. V lost 7 bases to trimming and J lost 5 bases; unmatched junction nucleotides: 5. The CDR3 runs to 12 residues. As DNA, the CDR3 is TGCAGCGGAGGACAGGGTTTAGATACGCAGTATTTT. Residues: CSGGQGLDTQYF.

This clonotype has just a few counts. CDR3 sequence: CSVEGTEAFF. The CDR3 nucleotides are TGCAGCGTTGAAGGGACTGAAGCTTTCTTT. The chain employs TRBV29-1 and TRBJ1-1; D remains unclear. V was pared by 1 base and J by 5 bases, with 2 bases between. CDR3 size: 10 residues. Germline values: CDR1 SQVTM, CDR2 ANQGSEA. The variable domain in full, completed from reference TRBV29-1 and TRBJ1-1, reads SAVISQKPSRDICQRGTSLTIQCQVDSQVTMMFWYRQQPGQSLTLIATANQGSEATYESGFVIDKFPISRPNLTFSTLTVSNMSPEDSSIYLCSVEGTEAFFGQGTRLTVV.

This rearrangement joins TRBV10-3 to TRBJ2-3; maybe TRBD2 (6 bases). The germline V gene has CDR1 ENHRY and CDR2 SYGVKD. The CDR3 consists of 14 residues. Trimming removed 1 base from V and 3 bases from J, with 8 bases in between. CDR3 DNA sequence: TGTGCCATCAGTGAGTGGCTAGCGACAGATACGCAGTATTTT. Translation: CAISEWLATDTQYF.

This clonotype was recorded a few times. The V and J genes are TRBV5-1 and TRBJ2-3; D possibly corresponds to TRBD2 (7 bases). This CDR3 contains 14 residues. The V end lost 6 bases, the J end lost 2 bases, and 13 bases lay between the germline ends. Germline V CDR1 and CDR2: SGHRS, YFSETQ. The CDR3 spells CASTAGALTDTQYF. Written as DNA, the CDR3 is TGCGCCAGCACGGCGGGGGCCCTCACAGATACGCAGTATTTT.

This clonotype was seen ten or more times. This chain joins TRBV6-1 and TRBJ2-3; a weak D match, TRBD2 (5 bases). V was clipped by 0 bases and J by 0 bases, with 10 bases between them. This CDR3 is built from 16 residues. Germline V gene data show CDR1 as MNHNS and CDR2 as SASEGT. Here the CDR3 DNA reads TGTGCCAGCAGTGAAGCGCTAGAGCGGAGCACAGATACGCAGTATTTT. Translated: CASSEALERSTDTQYF.

Many counts were recorded for this clonotype. The CDR3 DNA is TGCGCCAGCAGCCCCGGGACTAGCGGGGTGCAAGAGACCCAGTACTTC. This encodes CASSPGTSGVQETQYF. The V and J genes are TRBV5-1 and TRBJ2-5; 13 bases are shared with TRBD2. The CDR3 has 16 residues. Germline loops: CDR1 SGHRS, CDR2 YFSETQ. The junction had 5 bases not matched to a gene; V was cut back by 4 bases and J by 2 bases.

This clonotype was counted a few times. J is TRBJ2-1 and V is TRBV27; 7 bases match TRBD1. CDR1 MNHEY and CDR2 SMNVEV come from the germline V gene (reference sequence). This CDR3 spans 14 amino acids. The V and J ends lost 3 bases and 4 bases, in that order; junction bases with no gene match: 3. CDR3 region: CASSLGQSYNEQFF. The CDR3 nucleotides read TGTGCCAGCAGTTTGGGACAGTCGTACAATGAGCAGTTCTTC.

This clonotype was counted only a few times. The chain joins TRBV14 to TRBJ2-1, with 9 bases matching TRBD1. There are 14 residues in the CDR3. The germline gives CDR1 SGHDN, CDR2 FVKESK. The trim removed 2 bases at V and 12 bases at J, leaving 8 bases unmatched. The CDR3 is CASSQLSPGQGQFF. CDR3 in DNA: TGTGCCAGCAGCCAATTATCACCGGGACAGGGGCAGTTCTTC. The full variable domain, completed using reference TRBV14 and TRBJ2-1, is EAGVTQFPSHSVIEKGQTVTLRCDPISGHDNLYWYRRVMGKEIKFLLHFVKESKQDESGMPNNRFLAERTGGTYSTLKVQPAELEDSGVYFCASSQLSPGQGQFFGPGTRLTVL.

In this sample, this clonotype turned up many times. The rearrangement uses TRBV7-2 and TRBJ2-3; TRBD2 matches at 7 bases. Trimming removed 2 bases from V and 1 base from J; junction bases left unmatched: 3. The length of the CDR3 is 15 residues. Germline V gene lookup returns CDR1 SGHTA and CDR2 FQGNSA. The CDR3 sequence: CASSLLLAGTDTQYF. DNA of the CDR3: TGTGCCAGCAGCTTACTGCTAGCGGGCACAGATACGCAGTATTTT.

This clonotype was detected a few times. This sequence joins TRBV20-1 and TRBJ2-1, with 13 positions matching TRBD2. This CDR3 contains 17 residues. CDR1 DFQATT and CDR2 SNEGSKA come from the germline V gene (reference sequence). Trimming removed 3 bases from V and 4 bases from J; junction bases left unmatched: 9. The DNA for the CDR3 is TGCAGTGCTAGCTTGCTGGGACTAGCGGGGCCTTACAATGAGCAGTTCTTC. Translation gives CSASLLGLAGPYNEQFF.

This clonotype appeared a few times. The V gene is TRBV20-1, the J gene TRBJ2-7; D possibly corresponds to TRBD2 (5 bases). The CDR3 length is 17 residues. V was shortened by 0 bases and J by 3 bases, with 21 bases between the two germline ends. CDR1 and CDR2 from the germline V gene are DFQATT and SNEGSKA (reference sequence). In DNA, the CDR3 is TGCAGTGCTAGAGATATTGGCGCGGAGGTCGGCCACTACGAGCAGTACTTC. This gives the protein CSARDIGAEVGHYEQYF.

This chain uses TRBV27 with TRBJ2-7, with TRBD1 matching over 7 bases. This CDR3 comprises 16 residues. Germline-derived CDR1 and CDR2 are MNHEY and SMNVEV (reference sequence). V lost 5 bases and J lost 3; bases outside the gene matches: 13. The CDR3 DNA is TGTGCCAGCAGTAAACTAACCTTCCGGGACAGCTACGAGCAGTACTTC. This encodes CASSKLTFRDSYEQYF.

The V and J genes are TRBV20-1 and TRBJ1-5; 7 nucleotides align to TRBD1. After removal of 0 bases from V and 7 bases from J, the junction contained 9 bases not matched to a gene. The CDR3 is made up of 15 amino acids. CDR1 is DFQATT, CDR2 SNEGSKA, per germline (reference sequence). CDR3 amino acids: CSAREPGGALQPQHF. The CDR3 nucleotides are TGCAGTGCTAGAGAACCAGGGGGAGCCTTGCAGCCCCAGCATTTT.

This clonotype was counted only a few times. V gene TRBV12-3 or TRBV12-4 combines with J gene TRBJ1-5; 7 bases fit TRBD1. The CDR3 is made up of 14 amino acids. V lost 5 bases and J lost 6; bases outside the gene matches: 7. DNA for the CDR3: TGTGCCAGCAGTAAAGGACAGGTGGGTCAGCCCCAGCATTTT. Encoded protein: CASSKGQVGQPQHF.